This T cell receptor (beta chain) was sequenced in a study of sequential checkpoint blockade in melanoma. The sample's treatment: randomized to nivolumab then ipilimumab (arm A) or the reverse (arm B). Measured with immunoSEQ multiplex PCR; TCRdb has only the in-frame clones, and not every one. The sample lists about 25,000 clones, 77% occurring once. The CDR3 extends over 15 amino acids. The ends lost 4 bases at V and 5 bases at J; junction bases unmatched: 11. Germline lookup yields CDR1 MGHRA and CDR2 YSYEKL. The source of this sequence is a human donor with melanoma. This material consisted of CD8+ T cells sorted from blood (inferred from file names), taken from a patient given nivolumab and ipilimumab in sequence. The gene calls are TRBV4-1 and TRBJ2-7; 7 positions agree with TRBD2. The CDR3: CASSPLMGGPDEQYF. DNA for the CDR3: TGCGCCAGCAGCCCTCTGATGGGAGGGCCGGACGAGCAGTACTTC.